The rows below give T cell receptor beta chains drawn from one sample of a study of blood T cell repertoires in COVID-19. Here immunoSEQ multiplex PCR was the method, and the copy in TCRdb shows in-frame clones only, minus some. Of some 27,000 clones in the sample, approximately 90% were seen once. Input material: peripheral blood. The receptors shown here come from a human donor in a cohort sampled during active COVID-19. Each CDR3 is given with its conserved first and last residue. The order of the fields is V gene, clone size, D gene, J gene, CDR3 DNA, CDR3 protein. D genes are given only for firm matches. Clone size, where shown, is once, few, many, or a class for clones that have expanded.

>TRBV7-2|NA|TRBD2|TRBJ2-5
TGTGCCAGCAGCTTAGCTAGCGGGGTCCAAGAGACCCAGTACTTC
CASSLASGVQETQYF
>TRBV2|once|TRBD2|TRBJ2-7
TGTGCCAGCAGTTCTAGCGGGAGTGCCCGCGAGCAGTACTTC
CASSSSGSAREQYF
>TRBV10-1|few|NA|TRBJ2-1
TGCGCCAGCAGTGGGCATGGCTCTGGCAATGAGCAGTTCTTC
CASSGHGSGNEQFF
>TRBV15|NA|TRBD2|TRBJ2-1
TGTGCCACCAGCAGAGAGTTACCTAACCGACTAGCGGGAGGGGTGAATGAGCAGTTCTTC
CATSRELPNRLAGGVNEQFF
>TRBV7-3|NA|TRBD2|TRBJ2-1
TGTGCCAGCAGCTTAGCGGGGGGGCGCTACAATGAGCAGTTCTTC
CASSLAGGRYNEQFF
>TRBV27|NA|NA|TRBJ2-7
TGTGCCAGCAGAGATGGGGGGGGCGGGTACGAGCAGTACTTC
CASRDGGGGYEQYF
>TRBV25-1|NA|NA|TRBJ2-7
TGTGCCAGCAGTGCCCAGACAAGGGGCTACGAGCAGTACTTC
CASSAQTRGYEQYF
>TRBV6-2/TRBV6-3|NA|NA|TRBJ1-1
TGTGCCAGCAGTTACTCCGGCGGAGCCTTTAGGAACACTGAAGCTTTCTTT
CASSYSGGAFRNTEAFF
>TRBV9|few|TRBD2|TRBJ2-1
TGTGCCAGCAGCGTAGGTGGGACTAGCGGGCATAATGAGCAGTTCTTC
CASSVGGTSGHNEQFF
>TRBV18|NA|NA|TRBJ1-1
TGTGCCAGCTCACCACGGGCAGGGGATATGAACACTGAAGCTTTCTTT
CASSPRAGDMNTEAFF
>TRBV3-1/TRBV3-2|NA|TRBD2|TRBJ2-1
TGTGCCAGCAGCCAAAGACTAGCGGGAGGGCATAATGAGCAGTTCTTC
CASSQRLAGGHNEQFF
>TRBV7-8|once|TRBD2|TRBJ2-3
TGTGCCAGCGCTTATCTGACTAGCGGGAGTTCGAGCACAGATACGCAGTATTTT
CASAYLTSGSSSTDTQYF
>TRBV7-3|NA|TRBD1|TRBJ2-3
TGTGCCAGCAGCTTAACGGGACAGGGTTCAGATACGCAGTATTTT
CASSLTGQGSDTQYF
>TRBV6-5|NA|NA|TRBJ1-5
TGTGCCAGCAGTTATGACAGGTATCAGCCCCAGCATTTT
CASSYDRYQPQHF
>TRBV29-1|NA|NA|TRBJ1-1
TGCAGCGTTCAATTCGGGGTTGAAGCTTTCTTT
CSVQFGVEAFF
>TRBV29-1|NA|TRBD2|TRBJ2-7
TGCAGCGTCGGACTAGCGGTAAGCTCCTACGAGCAGTACTTC
CSVGLAVSSYEQYF
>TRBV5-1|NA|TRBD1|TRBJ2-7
TGCGCCAGCAGCGGCCAGGGACAGGGAAACGAGCAGTACTTC
CASSGQGQGNEQYF
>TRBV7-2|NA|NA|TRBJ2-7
TGTGCCAGCAGCTTAATGGAGGGCTCCTACGAGCAGTACTTC
CASSLMEGSYEQYF
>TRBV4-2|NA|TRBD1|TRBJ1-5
TGTGCCAGCAGCTCGACGGACAGGGAGGAGTATCAGCCCCAGCATTTT
CASSSTDREEYQPQHF
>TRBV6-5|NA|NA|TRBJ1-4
TGTGCCAGCAGTTTCGGACAGCTTAATGAAAAACTGTTTTTT
CASSFGQLNEKLFF